The clone carrying this T cell receptor (beta chain) occurred many times. Antigen: not known. The CDR3 end is not reached by the read, which stops 3 residues before it; the germline J gene fills it in. Equal genomic DNA amounts from CVID and control samples were sequenced. Clones were read by immunoSEQ multiplex PCR, and TCRdb kept only the in-frame ones, dropping some. The data show 20,000 to 30,000 clones, with none appearing a single time. This entry belongs to a study of T cell clonality in common variable immunodeficiency. Regarding the study as a whole: Repertoire-complication correlations in CVID were limited by patient heterogeneity. Common variable immunodeficiency TCR beta sequences reportedly had fewer deletions and N-nucleotide insertions. CVID subjects showed higher TCRbeta clonality than healthy controls.

No CVID subject was ill or on immunomodulatory drugs when sampled. The V gene's germline CDR1 is SGHTA and CDR2 FQGNSA. Trimming stripped 4 bases from V and 6 bases from J, with 14 bases between. The length of the CDR3 is 14 residues. Sequenced: peripheral blood mononuclear cells. This TCR derives from a human donor with common variable immunodeficiency. V is TRBV7-2 and J is TRBJ2-3; no definite D call. CDR3 bases read: TGTGCCAGCAGCTCATACCTCTCCAGTGATACG. Translated, it gives CASSSYLSSDT. The whole CDR3 reads CASSSYLSSDTQYF.